This T cell receptor beta chain was retrieved from a study of T cells in Graves' hyperthyroidism and ophthalmopathy. Amplified regions were TCR beta CDR3 sequences from RNA transcripts. In the first-round RT-PCR of the TCR CDR3, the HTBI primer set was used. TCRdb used MiXCR to reprocess the multiplex PCR reads, holding one entry per CDR3 protein. The sample comprises 150,000 to 200,000 distinct CDR3 sequences, roughly 10% of which are singletons, and roughly 23% rests with the top ten. This CDR3 has 16 residues. V dropped 5 bases and J dropped 6; count of bases not matched to a gene: 14. Germline CDR1 is PRHDT and CDR2 is FYEKMQ (reference sequence). Study-wide points: Most clonotypes expanded in the thyroid (above 0.001) were also present in blood.

About this clonotype: Its specificity is not known.

V gene TRBV13 combines with J gene TRBJ2-3; 7 positions match TRBD1. Sequencing used blood. The receptor was derived from a woman between 18 and 29 years old with Graves' hyperthyroidism that later progressed to Graves' ophthalmopathy. CDR3 loop: CASSPQGVRNTDTQYF. The CDR3 nucleotides are TGTGCCAGCAGCCCCCAGGGGGTCCGGAACACTGATACGCAGTATTTT.